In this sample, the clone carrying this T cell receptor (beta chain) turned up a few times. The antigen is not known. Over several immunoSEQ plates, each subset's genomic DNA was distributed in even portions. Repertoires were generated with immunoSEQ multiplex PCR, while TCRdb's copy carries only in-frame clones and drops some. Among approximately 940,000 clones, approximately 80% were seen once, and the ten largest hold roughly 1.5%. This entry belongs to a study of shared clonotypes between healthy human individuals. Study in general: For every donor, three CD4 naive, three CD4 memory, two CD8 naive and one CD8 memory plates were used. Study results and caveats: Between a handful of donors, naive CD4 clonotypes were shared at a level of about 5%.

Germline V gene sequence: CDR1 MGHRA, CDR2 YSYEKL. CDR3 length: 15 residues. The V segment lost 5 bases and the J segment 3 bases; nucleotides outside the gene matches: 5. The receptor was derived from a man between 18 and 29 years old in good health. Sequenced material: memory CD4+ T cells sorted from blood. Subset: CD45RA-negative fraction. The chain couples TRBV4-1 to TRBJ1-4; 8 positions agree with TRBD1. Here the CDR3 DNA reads TGCGCCAGCAGCGCCCTGACAGGGGCTAATGAAAAACTGTTTTTT. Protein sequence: CASSALTGANEKLFF.